Listed here is a single TCR beta chain. The data derive from a study of blood T cell repertoires in COVID-19. For the study at large: Samples of COVID-19 (acute and convalescent) were obtained from the United States, Italy and Spain.

The data were produced by immunoSEQ multiplex PCR, yet TCRdb's version contains in-frame clones alone and is incomplete. The table shows some 46,000 clones, with around four fifths occurring only once. The germline CDR1 and CDR2 sequences are SGHAT and FQNNGV. The CDR3 totals 13 residues. V trimming: 7 bases; J trimming: 4 bases; junction bases outside the gene matches: 6. The TCR comes from a woman aged 80 or older with acute or convalescent COVID-19. The chain joins TRBV11-2 to TRBJ1-1, with TRBD1 identical over 7 bases. The sequenced sample consisted of peripheral blood. The CDR3 DNA sequence: TGTGCCAGCACCGTGACAGGGAGCACTGAAGCTTTCTTT. Translating it yields CASTVTGSTEAFF.